A selection of T cell receptor beta chains follows, all from one sample in a study of shared clonotypes between healthy human individuals. Sequenced by immunoSEQ multiplex PCR; TCRdb stores in-frame clones only, minus some. The sample yields roughly 1,500,000 clones, approximately 98.5% seen once. Sequencing was done on a sample of naive CD4+ T cells sorted from blood. These receptors were obtained from a man aged 30-40 years in good health. The CDR3 runs from the conserved cysteine through the conserved F or W. The D gene is left open where the match is weak. Size is stated for part of the rows, as once, few or many counts, or as a class when the clone is expanded.

d_call: NA
j_call: TRBJ2-7
v_call: TRBV10-3
clone_size: NA
cdr3_nt: TGTGCCATCAGTGAAGGAACAGGGTCCTACGAGCAGTACTTC
cdr3_aa: CAISEGTGSYEQYF

d_call: TRBD2
j_call: TRBJ2-1
v_call: TRBV14
clone_size: NA
cdr3_nt: TGTGCCAGCAGCCAAGAGATGCGGGAGCCTTTCAATGAGCAGTTCTTC
cdr3_aa: CASSQEMREPFNEQFF

d_call: TRBD2
j_call: TRBJ2-1
v_call: TRBV10-3
clone_size: NA
cdr3_nt: TGTGCCATCAGTGAGGATCCGGGAGGTTTTAGTAATGAGCAGTTCTTC
cdr3_aa: CAISEDPGGFSNEQFF

d_call: NA
j_call: TRBJ2-1
v_call: TRBV2
clone_size: NA
cdr3_nt: TGTGCCAGCAGTAAGACTAGCTCCTACAATGAGCAGTTCTTC
cdr3_aa: CASSKTSSYNEQFF

d_call: TRBD2
j_call: TRBJ2-1
v_call: TRBV5-1
clone_size: NA
cdr3_nt: TGCGCCAGCAGCTTGGCCGCTCTAGCGGGAGGCAATGAGCAGTTCTTC
cdr3_aa: CASSLAALAGGNEQFF

d_call: TRBD2
j_call: TRBJ2-2
v_call: TRBV5-8
clone_size: NA
cdr3_nt: TGTGCCAGCAGCCGGGACTACCGGGAGCTGTTTTTT
cdr3_aa: CASSRDYRELFF

d_call: NA
j_call: TRBJ2-5
v_call: TRBV5-1
clone_size: NA
cdr3_nt: TGCGCCAGCAGCTCGGGGGGCAGAGAGACCCAGTACTTC
cdr3_aa: CASSSGGRETQYF

d_call: NA
j_call: TRBJ2-1
v_call: TRBV5-1
clone_size: once
cdr3_nt: TGCGCCAGCAGCTCCCGTGAACTTCCATCGGAGCAGTTCTTC
cdr3_aa: CASSSRELPSEQFF

d_call: NA
j_call: TRBJ1-5
v_call: TRBV6-1
clone_size: once
cdr3_nt: TGTGCCAGCAGTGAAGGTGGAGACCCCGGCAATCAGCCCCAGCATTTT
cdr3_aa: CASSEGGDPGNQPQHF

d_call: TRBD1
j_call: TRBJ2-5
v_call: TRBV5-1
clone_size: NA
cdr3_nt: TGCGCCAGCAGCTTGGAACAGGGGAAGGGTGAGACCCAGTACTTC
cdr3_aa: CASSLEQGKGETQYF

d_call: NA
j_call: TRBJ2-7
v_call: TRBV7-2
clone_size: once
cdr3_nt: TGTGCCAGCAGCGTAGGGCCAACAGGCGCCTCCTACGAGCAGTACTTC
cdr3_aa: CASSVGPTGASYEQYF

d_call: NA
j_call: TRBJ2-5
v_call: TRBV18
clone_size: NA
cdr3_nt: TGTGCCAGCTCACCACCCACAGGGAAAGAGACCCAGTACTTC
cdr3_aa: CASSPPTGKETQYF

d_call: TRBD1
j_call: TRBJ1-5
v_call: TRBV19
clone_size: NA
cdr3_nt: TGTGCCAGTAGTTGGGGACAGAAATATAGCAATCAGCCCCAGCATTTT
cdr3_aa: CASSWGQKYSNQPQHF

d_call: TRBD2
j_call: TRBJ2-3
v_call: TRBV7-3
clone_size: NA
cdr3_nt: TGTGCCAGCAGAGCAGCGGGAGTTGGGACAGATACGCAGTATTTT
cdr3_aa: CASRAAGVGTDTQYF

d_call: NA
j_call: TRBJ2-2
v_call: TRBV11-2
clone_size: NA
cdr3_nt: TGTGCCAGCAGCCCGATGCCCGCCGGGGAGCTGTTTTTT
cdr3_aa: CASSPMPAGELFF

d_call: NA
j_call: TRBJ1-2
v_call: TRBV27
clone_size: NA
cdr3_nt: TGTGCCAGCAGTTTCATAGGGAACTATGGCTACACCTTC
cdr3_aa: CASSFIGNYGYTF

d_call: TRBD1
j_call: TRBJ2-4
v_call: TRBV6-5
clone_size: NA
cdr3_nt: TGTGCCAGCAGTTACTTAAAGGGACAGGGGGGTACCATTCAGTACTTC
cdr3_aa: CASSYLKGQGGTIQYF

d_call: NA
j_call: TRBJ2-7
v_call: TRBV5-1
clone_size: NA
cdr3_nt: TGCGCCAGCAGCTTGGTCGCCCTGAGTGGGGGGAGGAACTACGAGCAGTACTTC
cdr3_aa: CASSLVALSGGRNYEQYF

d_call: NA
j_call: TRBJ1-5
v_call: TRBV5-1
clone_size: NA
cdr3_nt: TGCGCCAGCAGCCTACAACCCCCGGGGGTCGGGGAAGATCAGCCCCAGCATTTT
cdr3_aa: CASSLQPPGVGEDQPQHF

d_call: NA
j_call: TRBJ2-5
v_call: TRBV5-1
clone_size: NA
cdr3_nt: TGCGCCAGCAGCTTGGTTTCAGGGGGGGAGACCCAGTACTTC
cdr3_aa: CASSLVSGGETQYF

d_call: TRBD1
j_call: TRBJ2-7
v_call: TRBV5-1
clone_size: NA
cdr3_nt: TGCGCCAGCAGCTCACCCGAAACAGGGGGAGGCGAGCAGTACTTC
cdr3_aa: CASSSPETGGGEQYF

d_call: TRBD1
j_call: TRBJ1-1
v_call: TRBV25-1
clone_size: NA
cdr3_nt: TGTGCCAGCAGTGGCCAAGGACAGGGGTGGGAAGCTTTCTTT
cdr3_aa: CASSGQGQGWEAFF

d_call: NA
j_call: TRBJ2-7
v_call: TRBV9
clone_size: once
cdr3_nt: TGTGCCAGCAGCGTAGCTGGGGAAAACTACGAGCAGTACTTC
cdr3_aa: CASSVAGENYEQYF

d_call: NA
j_call: TRBJ2-3
v_call: TRBV19
clone_size: NA
cdr3_nt: TGTGCCAGTAGTATCCCCCTACCCGGGCCAGCCGCAGTAGATACGCAGTATTTT
cdr3_aa: CASSIPLPGPAAVDTQYF

d_call: TRBD2
j_call: TRBJ2-1
v_call: TRBV6-6
clone_size: NA
cdr3_nt: TGTGCCAGCACCAAGACGGGGTCACTAGCGGGGCATCAGTTCTTC
cdr3_aa: CASTKTGSLAGHQFF

d_call: NA
j_call: TRBJ1-4
v_call: TRBV5-1
clone_size: NA
cdr3_nt: TGCGCCAGCAGCGCCCTTGGGATTACTAATGAAAAACTGTTTTTT
cdr3_aa: CASSALGITNEKLFF

d_call: NA
j_call: TRBJ2-4
v_call: TRBV2
clone_size: NA
cdr3_nt: TGTGCCAGCACCAAGGAAGCGGGAGCCAAAAACATTCAGTACTTC
cdr3_aa: CASTKEAGAKNIQYF

d_call: NA
j_call: TRBJ2-1
v_call: TRBV7-2
clone_size: NA
cdr3_nt: TGTGCCAGCAGCTTAGGAGCGAGTAGCTCCTACAATGAGCAGTTCTTC
cdr3_aa: CASSLGASSSYNEQFF

d_call: NA
j_call: TRBJ2-7
v_call: TRBV27
clone_size: once
cdr3_nt: TGTGCCAGCAGTTTAGGAGACTTACCCTTGAGGGACGAGCAGTACTTC
cdr3_aa: CASSLGDLPLRDEQYF